This T cell receptor (beta chain) was obtained from a study of shared clonotypes between healthy human individuals. Study-level information: Researchers assigned three CD4 naive, three CD4 memory, two CD8 naive and one CD8 memory plate to each donor. Points from the study as a whole: For sorted subsets, rarefaction showed incomplete sequencing despite large depth.

Trimming pared 5 bases from V and 1 base from J, leaving 8 bases between. The CDR3 is 14 amino acids. Per germline, CDR1 MNHNS and CDR2 SASEGT. Points on this clone: No antigen is known for it.

The table came from immunoSEQ multiplex PCR; TCRdb's copy has only in-frame clones and leaves some out. The table includes around 1.5 million clones, approximately 98% detected once. The rearrangement uses TRBV6-1 and TRBJ2-2, with a possible D match to TRBD2 (5 bases). The receptor comes from a man aged 25-45 years in good health. The sequenced sample was naive CD4+ T cells sorted from blood. The subset here: CD45RA+ positively selected. CDR3 nucleotide sequence: TGTGCCAGCAGTCCCAGCGGGAACACCGGGGAGCTGTTTTTT. The encoded protein is CASSPSGNTGELFF.